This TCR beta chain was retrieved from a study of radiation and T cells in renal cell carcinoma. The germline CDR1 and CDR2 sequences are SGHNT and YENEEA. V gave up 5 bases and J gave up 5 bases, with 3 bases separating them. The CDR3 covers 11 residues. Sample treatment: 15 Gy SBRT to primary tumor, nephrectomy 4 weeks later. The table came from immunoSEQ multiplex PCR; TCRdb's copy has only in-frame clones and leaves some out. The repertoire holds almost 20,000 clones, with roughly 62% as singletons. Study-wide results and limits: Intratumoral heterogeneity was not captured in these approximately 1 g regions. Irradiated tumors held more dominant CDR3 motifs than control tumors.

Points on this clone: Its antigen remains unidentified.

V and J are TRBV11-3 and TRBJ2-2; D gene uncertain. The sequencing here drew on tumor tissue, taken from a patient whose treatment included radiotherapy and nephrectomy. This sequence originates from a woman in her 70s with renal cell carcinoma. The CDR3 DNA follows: TGTGCCAGCAGCCCTACCGGGGAGCTGTTTTTT. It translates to CASSPTGELFF.